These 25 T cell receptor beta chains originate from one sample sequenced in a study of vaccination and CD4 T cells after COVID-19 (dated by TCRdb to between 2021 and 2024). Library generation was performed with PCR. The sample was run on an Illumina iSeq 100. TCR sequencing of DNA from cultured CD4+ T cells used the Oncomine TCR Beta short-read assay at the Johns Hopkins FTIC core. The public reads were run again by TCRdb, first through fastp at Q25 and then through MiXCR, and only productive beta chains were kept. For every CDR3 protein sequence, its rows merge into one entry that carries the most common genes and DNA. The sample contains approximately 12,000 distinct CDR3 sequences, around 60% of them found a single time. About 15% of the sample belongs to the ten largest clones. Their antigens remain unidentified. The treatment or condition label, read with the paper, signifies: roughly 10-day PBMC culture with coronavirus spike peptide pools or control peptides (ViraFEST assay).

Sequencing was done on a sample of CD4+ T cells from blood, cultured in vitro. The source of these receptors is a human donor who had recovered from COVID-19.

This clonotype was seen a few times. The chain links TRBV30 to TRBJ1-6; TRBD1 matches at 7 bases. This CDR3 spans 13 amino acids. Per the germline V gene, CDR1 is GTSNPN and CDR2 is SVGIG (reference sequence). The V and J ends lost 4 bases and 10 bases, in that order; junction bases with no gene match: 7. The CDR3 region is CAWKEQGFSPLHF. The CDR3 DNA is TGTGCCTGGAAAGAACAGGGGTTCTCACCCCTCCACTTT.

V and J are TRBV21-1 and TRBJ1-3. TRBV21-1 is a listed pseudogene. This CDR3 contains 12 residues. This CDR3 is CASTQRRNTIYF. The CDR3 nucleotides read TGTGCCAGCACCCAGCGCAGAAACACCATATATTTT.

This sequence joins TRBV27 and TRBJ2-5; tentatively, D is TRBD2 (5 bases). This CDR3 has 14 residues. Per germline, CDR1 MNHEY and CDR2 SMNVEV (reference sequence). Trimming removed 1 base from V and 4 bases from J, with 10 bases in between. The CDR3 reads CASSLLGEGETQYF. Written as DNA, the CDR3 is TGTGCCAGCAGTTTATTGGGAGAAGGAGAGACCCAGTACTTC.

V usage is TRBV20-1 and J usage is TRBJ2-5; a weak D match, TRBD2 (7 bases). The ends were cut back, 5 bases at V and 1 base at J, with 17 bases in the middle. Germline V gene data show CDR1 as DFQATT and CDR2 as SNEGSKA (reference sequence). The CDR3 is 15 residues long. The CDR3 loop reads CSARIGGGPQETQYF. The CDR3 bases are TGCAGTGCTCGGATAGGGGGAGGGCCCCAAGAGACCCAGTACTTC.

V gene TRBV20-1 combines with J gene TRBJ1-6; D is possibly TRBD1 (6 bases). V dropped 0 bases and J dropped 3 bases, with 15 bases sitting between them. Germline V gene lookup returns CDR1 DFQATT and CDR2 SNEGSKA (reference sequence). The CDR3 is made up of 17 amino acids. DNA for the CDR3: TGCAGTGCTAGAGATATGAACAGGGAAGACTATAATTCACCCCTCCACTTT. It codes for CSARDMNREDYNSPLHF.

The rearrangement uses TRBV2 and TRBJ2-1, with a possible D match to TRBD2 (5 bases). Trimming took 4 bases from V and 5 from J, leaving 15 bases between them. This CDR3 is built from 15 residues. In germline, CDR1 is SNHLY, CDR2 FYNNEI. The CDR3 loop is CASSGGLGRNNEQFF. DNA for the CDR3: TGTGCCAGCAGTGGAGGGCTGGGCAGAAACAATGAGCAGTTCTTC.

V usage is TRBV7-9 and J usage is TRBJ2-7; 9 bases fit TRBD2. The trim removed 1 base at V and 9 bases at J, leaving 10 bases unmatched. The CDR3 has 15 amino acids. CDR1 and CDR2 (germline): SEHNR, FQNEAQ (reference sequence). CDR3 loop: CASSLDFSGGTGQYF. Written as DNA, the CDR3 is TGTGCCAGCAGCTTAGACTTTAGCGGGGGAACGGGGCAGTACTTC. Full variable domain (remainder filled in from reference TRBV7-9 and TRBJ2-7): DTGVSQNPRHKITKRGQNVTFRCDPISEHNRLYWYRQTLGQGPEFLTYFQNEAQLEKSRLLSDRFSAERPKGSFSTLEIQRTEQGDSAMYLCASSLDFSGGTGQYFGPGTRLTVT.

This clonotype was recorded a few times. The CDR3 nucleotides read TGCGCCAGCAGCCCCGGGGCCTCCACACGGGGTTCACCCCTCCACTTT. This gives the protein CASSPGASTRGSPLHF. The chain employs TRBV5-1 and TRBJ1-6, with D possibly being TRBD1 (5 bases). Germline V lookup: CDR1 SGHRS, CDR2 YFSETQ. This CDR3 comprises 16 residues. V shed 4 bases and J shed 9 bases, with 20 bases lying between them.

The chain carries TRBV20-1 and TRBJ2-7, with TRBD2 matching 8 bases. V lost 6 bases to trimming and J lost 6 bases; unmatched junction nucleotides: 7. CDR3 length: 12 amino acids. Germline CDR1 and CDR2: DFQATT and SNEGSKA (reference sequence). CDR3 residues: CSATPGGVEQYF. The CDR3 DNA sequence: TGCAGTGCCACCCCCGGGGGGGTCGAGCAGTACTTC.

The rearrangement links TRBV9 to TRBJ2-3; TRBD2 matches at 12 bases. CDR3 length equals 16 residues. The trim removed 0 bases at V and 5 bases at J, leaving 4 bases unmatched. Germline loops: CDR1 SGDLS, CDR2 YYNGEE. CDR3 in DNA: TGTGCCAGCAGCGTAGTCGCTAGCGGGGGGGGAGATACGCAGTATTTT. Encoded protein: CASSVVASGGGDTQYF.

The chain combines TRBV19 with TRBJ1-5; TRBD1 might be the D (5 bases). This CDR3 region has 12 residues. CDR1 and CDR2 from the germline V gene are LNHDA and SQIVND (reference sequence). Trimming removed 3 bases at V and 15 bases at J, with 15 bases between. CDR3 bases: TGTGCCAGTAGTATTCGCGGCACGGGGCGGCATTTT. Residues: CASSIRGTGRHF. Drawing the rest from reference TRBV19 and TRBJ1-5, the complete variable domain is DGGITQSPKYLFRKEGQNVTLSCEQNLNHDAMYWYRQDPGQGLRLIYYSQIVNDFQKGDIAEGYSVSREKKESFPLTVTSAQKNPTAFYLCASSIRGTGRHFGDGTRLSIL.

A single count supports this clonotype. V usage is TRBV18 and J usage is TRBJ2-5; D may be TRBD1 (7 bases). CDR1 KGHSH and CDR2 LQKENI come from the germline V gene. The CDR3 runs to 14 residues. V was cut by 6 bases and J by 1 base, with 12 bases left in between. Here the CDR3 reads CASSGRDSQETQYF. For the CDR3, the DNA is TGTGCCAGCTCGGGGCGGGACAGCCAAGAGACCCAGTACTTC.

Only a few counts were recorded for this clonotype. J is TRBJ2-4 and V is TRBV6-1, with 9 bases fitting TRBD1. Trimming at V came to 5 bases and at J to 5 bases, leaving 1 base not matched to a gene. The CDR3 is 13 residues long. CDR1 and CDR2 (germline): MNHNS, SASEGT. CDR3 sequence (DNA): TGTGCCAGCAGTCGACAGGGGGAAAACATTCAGTACTTC. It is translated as CASSRQGENIQYF.

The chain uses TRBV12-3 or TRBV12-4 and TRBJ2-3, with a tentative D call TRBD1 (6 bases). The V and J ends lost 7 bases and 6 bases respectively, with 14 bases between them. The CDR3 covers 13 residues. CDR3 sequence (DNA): TGTGCCAGCACCAAATTTAGGGGGGATACGCAGTATTTT. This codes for CASTKFRGDTQYF.

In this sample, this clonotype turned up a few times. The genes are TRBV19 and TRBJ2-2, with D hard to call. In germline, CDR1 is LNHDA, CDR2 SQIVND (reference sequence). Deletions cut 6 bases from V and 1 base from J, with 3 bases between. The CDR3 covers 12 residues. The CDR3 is CASRENTGELFF. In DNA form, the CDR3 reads TGTGCCAGTAGAGAGAACACCGGGGAGCTGTTTTTT.

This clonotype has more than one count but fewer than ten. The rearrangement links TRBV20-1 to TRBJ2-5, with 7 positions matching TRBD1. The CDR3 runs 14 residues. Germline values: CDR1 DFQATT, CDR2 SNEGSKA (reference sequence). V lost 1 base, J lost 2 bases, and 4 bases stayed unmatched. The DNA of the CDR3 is TGCAGTGCTAGAGCCGACAGGGTACAAGAGACCCAGTACTTC. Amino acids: CSARADRVQETQYF.

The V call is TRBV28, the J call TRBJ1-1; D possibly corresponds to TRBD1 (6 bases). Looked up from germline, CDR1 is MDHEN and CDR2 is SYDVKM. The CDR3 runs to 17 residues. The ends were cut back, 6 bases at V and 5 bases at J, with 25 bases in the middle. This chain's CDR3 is CASSPPPHRELGTEAFF. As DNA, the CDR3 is TGTGCCAGCAGCCCCCCCCCACACAGGGAATTGGGGACTGAAGCTTTCTTT. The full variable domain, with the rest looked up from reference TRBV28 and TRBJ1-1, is DVKVTQSSRYLVKRTGEKVFLECVQDMDHENMFWYRQDPGLGLRLIYFSYDVKMKEKGDIPEGYSVSREKKERFSLILESASTNQTSMYLCASSPPPHRELGTEAFFGQGTRLTVV.

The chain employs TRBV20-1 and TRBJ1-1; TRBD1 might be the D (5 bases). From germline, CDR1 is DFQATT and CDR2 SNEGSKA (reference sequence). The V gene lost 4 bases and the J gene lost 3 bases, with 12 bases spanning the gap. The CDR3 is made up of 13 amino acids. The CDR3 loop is CSAKQAGDTEAFF. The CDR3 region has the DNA TGCAGTGCTAAACAGGCGGGGGACACTGAAGCTTTCTTT.

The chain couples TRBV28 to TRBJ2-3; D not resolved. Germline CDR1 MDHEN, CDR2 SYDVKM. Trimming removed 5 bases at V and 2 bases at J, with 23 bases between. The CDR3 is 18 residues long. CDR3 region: CASSPARVGWVDTDTQYF. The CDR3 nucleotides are TGTGCCAGCAGTCCCGCTAGGGTAGGGTGGGTCGACACAGATACGCAGTATTTT.

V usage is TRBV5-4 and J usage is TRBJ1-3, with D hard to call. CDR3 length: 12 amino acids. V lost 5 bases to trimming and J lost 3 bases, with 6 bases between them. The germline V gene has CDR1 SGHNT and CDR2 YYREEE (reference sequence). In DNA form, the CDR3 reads TGTGCCAGCAGTGGGGATGGAAACACCATATATTTT. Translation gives CASSGDGNTIYF.

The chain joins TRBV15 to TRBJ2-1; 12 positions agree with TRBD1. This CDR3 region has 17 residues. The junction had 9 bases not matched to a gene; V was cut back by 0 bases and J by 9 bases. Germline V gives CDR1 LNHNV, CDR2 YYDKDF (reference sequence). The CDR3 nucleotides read TGTGCCACCAGCAGAGATCGGTTGGGACAGGGGGCAAGTGAGCAGTTCTTC. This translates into CATSRDRLGQGASEQFF.

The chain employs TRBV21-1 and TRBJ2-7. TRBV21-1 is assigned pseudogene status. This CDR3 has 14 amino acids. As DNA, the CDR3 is TGTACCAGCAGCAAACCGACATCCTCCTACGAGCAGTACTTC. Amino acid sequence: CTSSKPTSSYEQYF.

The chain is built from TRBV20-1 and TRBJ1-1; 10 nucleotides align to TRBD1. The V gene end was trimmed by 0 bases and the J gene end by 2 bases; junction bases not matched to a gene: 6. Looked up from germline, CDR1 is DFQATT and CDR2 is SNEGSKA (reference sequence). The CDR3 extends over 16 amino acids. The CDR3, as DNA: TGCAGTGCTAGAGAGGCCGGGACAGGGGCCAACACTGAAGCTTTCTTT. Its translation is CSAREAGTGANTEAFF.

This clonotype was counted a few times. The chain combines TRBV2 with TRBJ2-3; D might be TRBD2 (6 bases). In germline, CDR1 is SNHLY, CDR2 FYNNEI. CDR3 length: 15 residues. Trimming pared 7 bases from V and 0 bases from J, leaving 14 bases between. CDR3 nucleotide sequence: TGTGCCAGCAAGGTAGCGGACCTCAGCACAGATACGCAGTATTTT. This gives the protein CASKVADLSTDTQYF.

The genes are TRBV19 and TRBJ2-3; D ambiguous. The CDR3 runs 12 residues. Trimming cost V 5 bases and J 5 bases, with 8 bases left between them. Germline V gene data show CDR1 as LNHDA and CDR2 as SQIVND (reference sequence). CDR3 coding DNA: TGTGCCAGTAGTCCCATCGAAGATACGCAGTATTTT. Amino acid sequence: CASSPIEDTQYF.